This passage covers 15 T cell receptor beta chains from one sample sequenced in a study of CD8 T cells in ankylosing spondylitis. Study-level findings and limits: A TCR beta motif of about eight highly homologous variants appeared characteristic of ankylosing spondylitis blood.

Antigen specificity for these receptors is unknown. TCRdb re-derived calls from the 5' RACE reads in MiXCR, one entry per CDR3 protein. The sample shows a few hundred thousand distinct CDR3 sequences, approximately 20% of them seen only once. Material for sequencing was blood, either unsorted or a sorted T cell fraction (not recorded which). Receptors were obtained from a male donor with ankylosing spondylitis.

This clonotype was observed a few times. V gene TRBV28 combines with J gene TRBJ2-3; tentatively, D is TRBD1 or TRBD2 (6 bases each). This CDR3 is 14 amino acids long. The V gene's germline CDR1 is MDHEN and CDR2 SYDVKM. Trimming stripped 6 bases from V and 9 bases from J, with 19 bases between. The CDR3 sequence: CASRPINRAGTQYF. DNA of the CDR3: TGTGCCAGCAGACCCATCAACAGGGCGGGGACGCAGTATTTT.

The chain is built from TRBV6-1 and TRBJ2-7; 7 nucleotides line up with TRBD2. This CDR3 is 15 amino acids long. Germline V gene data show CDR1 as MNHNS and CDR2 as SASEGT. Trimming cost V 8 bases and J 0 bases; bases outside gene matches: 10. For the CDR3, the DNA is TGTGCCAGCGGGTCTTGGGGGGGGAGCTCCTACGAGCAGTACTTC. Translation: CASGSWGGSSYEQYF.

V gene TRBV20-1 combines with J gene TRBJ2-4; weak D call: TRBD2 (5 bases). The CDR3 has 12 residues. V lost 3 bases to trimming and J lost 6 bases, with 9 bases between them. Germline V lookup: CDR1 DFQATT, CDR2 SNEGSKA (reference sequence). CDR3 sequence: CSASPSGNIQYF. DNA of the CDR3: TGCAGTGCTAGCCCAAGCGGAAACATTCAGTACTTC.

V is TRBV2 and J is TRBJ2-3, with D perhaps matching TRBD1 (5 bases). Trimming stripped 5 bases from V and 0 bases from J, with 12 bases between. Germline V gene sequence: CDR1 SNHLY, CDR2 FYNNEI. This CDR3 is built from 15 residues. CDR3 sequence (DNA): TGTGCCAGCAGTCCCGACAGAACTAGCACAGATACGCAGTATTTT. Translated: CASSPDRTSTDTQYF.

This clonotype was observed at least ten times. The chain recombines TRBV12-3 or TRBV12-4 with TRBJ2-2; 7 bases match TRBD1. CDR3 length: 13 amino acids. Losses at the gene ends were 6 bases for V and 8 bases for J; bases not matched to a gene: 6. The CDR3 nucleotides read TGTGCCAGCAGCCCGACAGGGCTGGGGGAGCTGTTTTTT. Translation gives CASSPTGLGELFF.

A few counts support this clonotype. The rearrangement links TRBV25-1 to TRBJ1-4, with no clear D. Germline CDR1 is MGHDK and CDR2 is SYGVNS. With 3 bases removed from V and 8 bases from J, the gap between germline ends came to 16 bases. CDR3 size: 15 residues. The CDR3 loop is CASSDGPTGGEKLFF. The CDR3 DNA reads as TGTGCCAGCAGTGACGGGCCAACGGGCGGCGAAAAACTGTTTTTT.

The genes are TRBV19 and TRBJ2-5; D is perhaps TRBD1 (6 bases). This CDR3 spans 14 amino acids. Germline V CDR1 and CDR2: LNHDA, SQIVND (reference sequence). The V and J ends lost 3 bases and 3 bases respectively, with 11 bases between them. CDR3 in DNA: TGTGCCAGTAGTATGACAGGCACGAAAGAGACCCAGTACTTC. Its translation is CASSMTGTKETQYF.

The sample holds a few counts of this clonotype. A junction boundary mismatches the germline segment, possibly from a read error. The chain uses TRBV7-7 and TRBJ2-1, with 9 bases identical to TRBD1. The CDR3 consists of 16 residues. From germline, CDR1 is SSHAT and CDR2 FNYEAQ (reference sequence). This chain's CDR3 is CASSPTTGGNYNEQFF. The CDR3 DNA follows: TGTGCTAGCAGCCCTACTACAGGGGGCAACTACAATGAGCAGTTCTTC. The whole variable domain, remainder taken from reference TRBV7-7 and TRBJ2-1, is GAGVSQSPRYKVTKRGQDVTLRCDPISSHATLYWYQQALGQGPEFLTYFNYEAQPDKSGLPSDRFSAERPEGSISTLTIQRTEQRDSAMYRCASSPTTGGNYNEQFFGPGTRLTVL.

V is TRBV11-2 and J is TRBJ2-3; 7 positions match TRBD1. Germline values: CDR1 SGHAT, CDR2 FQNNGV. The CDR3 has 15 residues. J gave up 0 bases and V 4 bases, and 4 bases lay outside the gene matches. For the CDR3, the DNA is TGTGCCAGCAGCTACAGGGGTGCTAGCACAGATACGCAGTATTTT. This codes for CASSYRGASTDTQYF.

This clonotype was detected a few times. The CDR3 nucleotides read TGTGCCAGCAGGAACAGGCACGCGAACACCGGGGAGCTGTTTTTT. Protein product: CASRNRHANTGELFF. The chain couples TRBV12-3 or TRBV12-4 to TRBJ2-2, with a tentative D call TRBD1 (5 bases). V shed 6 bases and J shed 0 bases, with 11 bases lying between them. The CDR3 spans 15 residues.

This clonotype was detected only a few times. This chain connects TRBV20-1 to TRBJ2-5, with D possibly matching TRBD2 (5 bases). The length of the CDR3 is 11 residues. V dropped 6 bases and J dropped 5 bases, with 10 bases sitting between them. Germline loops: CDR1 DFQATT, CDR2 SNEGSKA (reference sequence). CDR3 bases: TGCAGTGCGGATCGGAGGGAGACCCAGTACTTC. Its translation: CSADRRETQYF.

Comment on this clonotype: The CDR3 carries no conserved terminal phenylalanine or tryptophan, so it likely arises from a read error. Because the CDR3's place on the DNA is in doubt, the DNA is left out and the CDR3 is given as listed by TCRdb. V usage is TRBV29-1 and J usage is TRBJ2-1; the D call of TRBD1 is as the table states it, not checked on the DNA. Germline CDR1 is SQVTM and CDR2 is ANQGSEA. From its first to its last residue, the CDR3 has 11 amino acids. This chain's CDR3 is CSAGGQEGLAV.

The rearrangement uses TRBV20-1 and TRBJ2-7; D may correspond to TRBD1 or TRBD2 (5 bases each). V lost 1 base and J lost 2, with 9 bases in between. CDR3 length equals 13 residues. Germline V gene data show CDR1 as DFQATT and CDR2 as SNEGSKA (reference sequence). Here the CDR3 DNA reads TGCAGTGCTAGAGCGGGGCCGGCCTACGAGCAGTACTTC. This sequence encodes CSARAGPAYEQYF.

This clonotype occurred a few times. A read error may produce the germline difference seen at one junction end. The J gene is TRBJ2-3, the V gene TRBV5-1; no clear D. The germline gives CDR1 SGHRS, CDR2 YFSETQ. The CDR3 totals 16 residues. The CDR3 sequence is CASRLAAANQGDTQYF. The CDR3 DNA is TGCGCCAGCAGGTTGGCGGCGGCAAATCAAGGAGATACGCAGTATTTT.

This clonotype has a count of ten or more. The chain has TRBV5-1 and TRBJ1-5; 11 bases are a match to TRBD1. This CDR3 region has 18 residues. The germline CDR1 and CDR2 sequences are SGHRS and YFSETQ. V was clipped by 4 bases and J by 2 bases; unmatched bases: 11. CDR3 nucleotides: TGCGCCAGCAGCGGAGGGACAGGGGGAATTATGGGCAATCAGCCCCAGCATTTT. It specifies CASSGGTGGIMGNQPQHF. Full variable domain (missing parts from reference TRBV5-1 and TRBJ1-5): KAGVTQTPRYLIKTRGQQVTLSCSPISGHRSVSWYQQTPGQGLQFLFEYFSETQRNKGNFPGRFSGRQFSNSRSEMNVSTLELGDSALYLCASSGGTGGIMGNQPQHFGDGTRLSIL.